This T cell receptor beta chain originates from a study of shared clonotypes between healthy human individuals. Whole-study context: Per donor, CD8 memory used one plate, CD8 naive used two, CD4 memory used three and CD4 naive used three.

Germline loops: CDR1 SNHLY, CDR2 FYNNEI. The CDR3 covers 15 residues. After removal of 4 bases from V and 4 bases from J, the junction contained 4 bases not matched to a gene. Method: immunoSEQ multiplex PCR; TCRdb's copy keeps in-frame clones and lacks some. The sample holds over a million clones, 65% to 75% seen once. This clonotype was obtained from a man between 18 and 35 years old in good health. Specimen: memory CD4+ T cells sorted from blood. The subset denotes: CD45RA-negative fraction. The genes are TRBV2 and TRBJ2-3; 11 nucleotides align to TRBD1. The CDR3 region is CASSARTGGSDTQYF. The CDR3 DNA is TGTGCCAGCAGTGCCCGGACAGGGGGCTCAGATACGCAGTATTTT.